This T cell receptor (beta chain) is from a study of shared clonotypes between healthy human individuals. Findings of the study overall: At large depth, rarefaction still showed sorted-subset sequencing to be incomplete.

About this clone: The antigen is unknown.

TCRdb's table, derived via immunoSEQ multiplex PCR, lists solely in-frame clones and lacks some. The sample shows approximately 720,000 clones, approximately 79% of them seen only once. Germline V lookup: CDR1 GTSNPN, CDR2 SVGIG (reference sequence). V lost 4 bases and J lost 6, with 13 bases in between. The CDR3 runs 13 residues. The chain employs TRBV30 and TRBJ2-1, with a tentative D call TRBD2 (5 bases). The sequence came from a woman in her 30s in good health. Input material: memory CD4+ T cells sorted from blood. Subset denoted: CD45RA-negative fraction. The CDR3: CAWIAKAANEQFF. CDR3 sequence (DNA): TGTGCCTGGATTGCCAAAGCGGCCAATGAGCAGTTCTTC.